The 26 T cell receptor beta chains below were found in one sample sequenced in a study of T-cell reconstitution after alpha-beta-depleted transplantation in children. Researchers prepared the TCRbeta library using unique molecular identifiers, the study reports. TCRdb used MiXCR to reprocess the PCR reads, holding one entry per CDR3 protein. The repertoire holds about 470,000 distinct CDR3 sequences, with roughly 44% as singletons. The sample consisted of PBMCs, taken before TCRalphabeta/CD19-depleted stem cell transplant. These TCRs come from a girl aged 2-10 years with aplastic anemia, due to receive a stem cell transplant.

This sequence joins TRBV10-3 and TRBJ2-6; the D is unclear. The CDR3 has 19 amino acids. Germline V CDR1 and CDR2: ENHRY, SYGVKD. V lost 0 bases, J lost 0 bases, and 15 bases lay in between. CDR3 nucleotide sequence: TGTGCCATCAGTGAGTCGGCGATTGGGTCGGACTCTGGGGCCAACGTCCTGACTTTC. Encoded protein: CAISESAIGSDSGANVLTF.

This clonotype was seen ten or more times. V is TRBV18 and J is TRBJ2-7, with TRBD2 matching over 9 bases. V lost 11 bases, J lost 0 bases, and 8 bases stayed unmatched. The CDR3 extends over 14 amino acids. The germline CDR1 and CDR2 sequences are KGHSH and LQKENI. CDR3 protein: CASSVAGASYEQYF. In DNA form, the CDR3 reads TGTGCCTCCTCGGTAGCGGGGGCCTCCTACGAGCAGTACTTC.

The chain has TRBV5-8 and TRBJ2-2; no firm D call. CDR1 and CDR2 (germline): SGHTS, YDEGEE. The CDR3 has 13 residues. Trimming took 4 bases from V and 6 from J, leaving 10 bases between them. The DNA for the CDR3 is TGTGCCAGCAGCACCCACCGTCCCGGGGAGCTGTTTTTT. Its protein is CASSTHRPGELFF.

At least ten counts were recorded for this clonotype. J is TRBJ2-7 and V is TRBV7-2, with TRBD2 identical over 7 bases. This CDR3 contains 15 residues. CDR1 is SGHTA and CDR2 is FQGNSA in the germline V gene. After removal of 0 bases from V and 4 bases from J, the junction contained 6 bases not matched to a gene. CDR3 in DNA: TGTGCCAGCAGCTTAGCTTTGACTAGCAATTACGAGCAGTACTTC. This codes for CASSLALTSNYEQYF.

CDR3 protein: CASSLYQEGTDTQYF. The CDR3 region has the DNA TGTGCCAGCAGCTTATACCAGGAGGGCACAGATACGCAGTATTTT. The chain couples TRBV7-9 to TRBJ2-3, with TRBD2 as a possible D gene (5 bases). This CDR3 comprises 15 residues. V was pared by 2 bases and J by 1 base, with 10 bases between. Germline V lookup: CDR1 SEHNR, CDR2 FQNEAQ (reference sequence).

This clonotype was seen ten or more times. The chain has TRBV5-1 and TRBJ2-3; D is perhaps TRBD2 (5 bases). The CDR3 consists of 14 residues. V was pared by 0 bases and J by 6 bases, with 11 bases between. In germline, CDR1 is SGHRS, CDR2 YFSETQ. The CDR3 loop is CASSLDRRGDTQYF. In nucleotides, the CDR3 is TGCGCCAGCAGCTTGGACCGGAGAGGGGATACGCAGTATTTT.

This clonotype was counted at least ten times. CDR3 protein: CASSSGQGTTQYF. Written as DNA, the CDR3 is TGTGCCAGCAGCTCCGGACAGGGGACGACCCAGTACTTC. The chain uses TRBV9 and TRBJ2-5, with 9 bases identical to TRBD1. V gave up 4 bases and J gave up 7 bases; unmatched junction bases: 5. Germline lookup yields CDR1 SGDLS and CDR2 YYNGEE. The CDR3 runs to 13 residues.

In its sample, this clonotype was seen many times. The rearrangement uses TRBV7-2 and TRBJ2-3; D is unresolved. Germline CDR1 reads SGHTA; CDR2 reads FQGNSA. Trimming stripped 3 bases from V and 1 base from J, with 8 bases between. The CDR3 is made up of 14 amino acids. The DNA for the CDR3 is TGTGCCAGCAGCTTGGGGTACGGCACAGATACGCAGTATTTT. It yields the protein CASSLGYGTDTQYF.

The CDR3 DNA reads as TGTGCCAGCAGCTTAGGGGGGGAAAGGAATGAGCAGTTCTTC. Protein sequence: CASSLGGERNEQFF. This chain uses TRBV7-3 with TRBJ2-1; 7 nucleotides line up with TRBD2. The CDR3 sequence is 14 residues long. V shed 2 bases and J 7 bases; nucleotides not matched to a gene: 5. Germline V gene lookup returns CDR1 SGHTA and CDR2 FQGTGA.

This clonotype has just a few counts. V gene TRBV20-1 combines with J gene TRBJ1-5; 12 bases map to TRBD1. The J segment lost 1 base and the V segment lost 4 bases, leaving 11 bases of the junction unmatched. Germline V gene lookup returns CDR1 DFQATT and CDR2 SNEGSKA (reference sequence). CDR3 length: 18 residues. CDR3 coding DNA: TGCAGTGCTAAATCCGGGACAGGGGGCGGTTGGAGCAATCAGCCCCAGCATTTT. Translation gives CSAKSGTGGGWSNQPQHF.

The CDR3 DNA is TGTGCCAGCAGCCCCTCACTAGCGGGGTTCACAGATACGCAGTATTTT. Its translation: CASSPSLAGFTDTQYF. This chain uses TRBV7-3 with TRBJ2-3, with TRBD2 matching 10 bases. Unmatched junction bases numbered 7, after V lost 5 bases and J lost 2 bases. CDR1 and CDR2 (germline): SGHTA, FQGTGA. CDR3 length: 16 residues.

The chain uses TRBV5-1 and TRBJ2-1, with D perhaps TRBD1 (7 bases). This CDR3 contains 19 residues. The V gene lost 2 bases and the J gene lost 0 bases, with 21 bases spanning the gap. Germline V gene sequence: CDR1 SGHRS, CDR2 YFSETQ. CDR3 sequence reads: CASSFSPGTAGSSYNEQFF. The CDR3 bases are TGCGCCAGCAGCTTTTCTCCGGGGACAGCCGGGAGCTCCTACAATGAGCAGTTCTTC. Together with reference TRBV5-1 and TRBJ2-1, the CDR3 gives the full variable domain: KAGVTQTPRYLIKTRGQQVTLSCSPISGHRSVSWYQQTPGQGLQFLFEYFSETQRNKGNFPGRFSGRQFSNSRSEMNVSTLELGDSALYLCASSFSPGTAGSSYNEQFFGPGTRLTVL.

This clonotype was observed a few times. This chain joins TRBV11-2 and TRBJ1-3; D not certain. Trimming took off 3 bases at V and 0 bases at J, with 9 bases between the two ends. The CDR3 has 15 amino acids. The germline V gene encodes CDR1 SGHAT and CDR2 FQNNGV. In nucleotides, the CDR3 is TGTGCCAGCAGCTTTGCAAGTCCCTCTGGAAACACCATATATTTT. As protein: CASSFASPSGNTIYF.

This clonotype was counted a few times. V usage is TRBV6-6 and J usage is TRBJ2-5; D remains ambiguous. There are 10 residues in the CDR3. Per germline, CDR1 MNHNY and CDR2 SVGAGI (reference sequence). V was trimmed by 7 bases and J by 2 bases, leaving 2 bases between them. The CDR3 loop is CASKQETQYF. The CDR3 coding sequence is TGTGCCAGCAAACAAGAGACCCAGTACTTC.

This clonotype was recorded at least ten times. The chain carries TRBV12-3 or TRBV12-4 and TRBJ2-2; D assignment may be TRBD1 or TRBD2 (6 bases each). This CDR3 comprises 17 residues. The ends were cut back, 4 bases at V and 2 bases at J, with 17 bases in the middle. The CDR3 DNA sequence: TGTGCCAGCAGTTGGCCCTGGGGGGCAAGAAACACCGGGGAGCTGTTTTTT. Protein product: CASSWPWGARNTGELFF.

This clonotype turned up a few times. The gene calls are TRBV20-1 and TRBJ2-1, with 8 bases identical to TRBD1. Germline V gives CDR1 DFQATT, CDR2 SNEGSKA (reference sequence). J was trimmed by 7 bases and V by 2 bases; bases with no gene match: 4. This CDR3 comprises 13 residues. CDR3 sequence (DNA): TGCAGTGCTAGACGGACAGGGTGGAATGAGCAGTTCTTC. Its translation is CSARRTGWNEQFF.

This sequence joins TRBV30 and TRBJ2-3; 13 bases line up with TRBD2. Germline assignment: CDR1 GTSNPN and CDR2 SVGIG (reference sequence). Trimming cost V 4 bases and J 8 bases; bases outside gene matches: 6. The CDR3 consists of 14 residues. CDR3 sequence (DNA): TGTGCCTGGACCCGGACTAGCGGGAGAGGTACGCAGTATTTT. This encodes CAWTRTSGRGTQYF.

CDR3 DNA sequence: TGTGCCAGCAGCTTGCCGACTAGCCCAGGGTACAATGAGCAGTTCTTC. Translating it yields CASSLPTSPGYNEQFF. V gene TRBV5-6 combines with J gene TRBJ2-1; 7 bases map to TRBD2. CDR1 SGHDT and CDR2 YYEEEE come from the germline V gene. The CDR3 is 16 residues long. The V and J ends lost 1 base and 4 bases, in that order; junction bases with no gene match: 8.

J is TRBJ2-1 and V is TRBV12-3 or TRBV12-4; D unresolved. The CDR3 consists of 14 residues. The V end lost 6 bases, the J end lost 10 bases, and 19 bases lay between the germline ends. The CDR3 here is CASSRDTKTGEQFF. The CDR3, as DNA: TGTGCCAGCAGCCGCGACACAAAGACTGGAGAGCAGTTCTTC.

The chain employs TRBV5-1 and TRBJ2-7; D not resolved. Germline V gene lookup returns CDR1 SGHRS and CDR2 YFSETQ. V lost 6 bases and J lost 0, with 13 bases in between. CDR3 length: 14 amino acids. The CDR3 loop reads CASTGDASSYEQYF. The DNA of the CDR3 is TGCGCCAGCACCGGAGATGCGTCCTCCTACGAGCAGTACTTC.

This clonotype was detected ten times or more. The V gene is TRBV28, the J gene TRBJ1-5; 7 nucleotides agree with TRBD1. CDR3 length: 14 amino acids. J gave up 2 bases and V 6 bases, and 4 bases lay outside the gene matches. The germline V gene has CDR1 MDHEN and CDR2 SYDVKM. The CDR3 DNA reads as TGTGCCAGCAGCCCGCAGGGGGGCAATCAGCCCCAGCATTTT. Translated, it gives CASSPQGGNQPQHF.

The table lists this clonotype with a few counts. The V and J genes are TRBV28 and TRBJ2-6; 7 nucleotides agree with TRBD2. V was clipped by 7 bases and J by 1 base; unmatched bases: 10. The CDR3 runs to 17 residues. Looked up from germline, CDR1 is MDHEN and CDR2 is SYDVKM. The CDR3 region has the DNA TGTGCCAGCAACGCCCTAGCGGATAATTCTGGGGCCAACGTCCTGACTTTC. Its protein product is CASNALADNSGANVLTF.

This rearrangement joins TRBV11-2 to TRBJ2-4; TRBD2 matches 8 bases. The germline V gene has CDR1 SGHAT and CDR2 FQNNGV. The CDR3 is 21 residues long. Trimming cost V 4 bases and J 0 bases; bases outside gene matches: 20. The CDR3 DNA sequence: TGTGCCAGCAGCTCGTGGCCGTCAGCGGGGGACTTTTCTCTAGCCAAAAACATTCAGTACTTC. This sequence encodes CASSSWPSAGDFSLAKNIQYF.

The chain employs TRBV4-1 and TRBJ2-5; D gene ambiguous. CDR3 length: 13 residues. The V end was cut by 4 bases, the J end by 2 bases, with 8 bases between. The V gene's germline CDR1 is MGHRA and CDR2 YSYEKL. The CDR3 loop reads CASSPENQETQYF. The CDR3, as DNA: TGCGCCAGCAGCCCGGAGAATCAAGAGACCCAGTACTTC.

This clonotype was observed a few times. The V and J genes are TRBV30 and TRBJ2-2; 7 bases agree with TRBD2. There are 15 residues in the CDR3. Looked up from germline, CDR1 is GTSNPN and CDR2 is SVGIG (reference sequence). Trimming at V came to 0 bases and at J to 5 bases, leaving 6 bases not matched to a gene. This chain's CDR3 is CAWSVLAGATGELFF. In nucleotides, the CDR3 is TGTGCCTGGAGTGTACTCGCGGGAGCGACCGGGGAGCTGTTTTTT.

A word on this clonotype: This CDR3 is missing its conserved last phenylalanine or tryptophan, likely due to a read error. Here the CDR3 DNA reads TGCAGTGCTAGAGAAGGGTATCAGCCCCAGCATTGT. Protein sequence: CSAREGYQPQHC. The J gene is TRBJ1-5, the V gene TRBV20-1; D unresolved. Germline CDR1 and CDR2: DFQATT and SNEGSKA (reference sequence). CDR3 length equals 12 residues. Trimming took 0 bases from V and 5 from J, leaving 5 bases between them.